The following is a TCR beta chain sequence with its context. Its matching antigen is unknown. The data derive from a study of CD4 T cells in relation to SARS-CoV-2 and coronaviruses. Findings and limits, study-wide: Around two thirds of donors had memory CD4+ clonotypes crossrecognizing SARS-CoV-2 and common cold coronavirus spike. Each donor contributed either pre-pandemic or post-infection samples, not both. According to naive versus memory sequencing, detected responses are memory recall, not newly primed.

Sorted naive or memory CD4+ cells met CEF peptides for over 8 days. Sequencing was performed with immunoSEQ multiplex PCR; in TCRdb, only in-frame clones are kept and a portion is missing. The sample consists of some 32,000 clones, about four fifths of them appearing once. Sequenced: memory CD4+ T cells from PBMCs, cultured in vitro. This clonotype was obtained from an adult with COVID-19.

Here the CDR3 reads CASSQGGGTVHF. The CDR3 nucleotides read TGTGCCAGCAGCCAAGGCGGGGGGACAGTTCACTTT. The chain has TRBV3-1 (or the pseudogene TRBV3-2) and TRBJ1-6; TRBD1 matches at 7 bases. Unmatched junction bases numbered 7, after V lost 1 base and J lost 19 bases. This CDR3 is 12 amino acids long. From germline, CDR1 is LGHDT and CDR2 YNNKEL (reference sequence).